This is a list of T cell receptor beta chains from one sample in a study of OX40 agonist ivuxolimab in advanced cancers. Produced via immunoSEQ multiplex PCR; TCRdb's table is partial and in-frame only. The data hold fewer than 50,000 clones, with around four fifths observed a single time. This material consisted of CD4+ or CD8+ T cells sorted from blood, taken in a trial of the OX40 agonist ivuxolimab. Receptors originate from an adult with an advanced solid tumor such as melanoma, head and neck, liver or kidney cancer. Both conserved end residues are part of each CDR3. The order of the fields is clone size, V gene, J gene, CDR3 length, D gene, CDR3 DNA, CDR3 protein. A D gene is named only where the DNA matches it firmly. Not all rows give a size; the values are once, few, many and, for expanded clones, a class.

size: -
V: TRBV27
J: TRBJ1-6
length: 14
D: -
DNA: TGTGCCAGCAGTTTGAAGAATCTTAATTCACCCCTCCACTTT
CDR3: CASSLKNLNSPLHF

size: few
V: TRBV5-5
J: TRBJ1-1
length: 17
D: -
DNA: TGTGCCAGCAGCTTGTTGGCCCCTGAGGGGGGGGACACTGAAGCTTTCTTT
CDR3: CASSLLAPEGGDTEAFF

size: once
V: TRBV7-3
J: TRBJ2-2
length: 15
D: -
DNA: TGTGCCAGCAGCTTAACTATCGGGACCGCCGGGGAGCTGTTTTTT
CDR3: CASSLTIGTAGELFF

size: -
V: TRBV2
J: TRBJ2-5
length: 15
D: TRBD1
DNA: TGTGCCAGCAGTCCCCAGTGGGGGACAGAAGAGACCCAGTACTTC
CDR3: CASSPQWGTEETQYF

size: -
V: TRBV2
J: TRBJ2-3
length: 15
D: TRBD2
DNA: TGTGCCAGCAAACTAGCGGGAGGCGGGACAGATACGCAGTATTTT
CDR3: CASKLAGGGTDTQYF

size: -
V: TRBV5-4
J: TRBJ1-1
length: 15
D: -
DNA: TGTGCCAGCAGCTTGGGGGTAGCCCCGGACACTGAAGCTTTCTTT
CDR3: CASSLGVAPDTEAFF

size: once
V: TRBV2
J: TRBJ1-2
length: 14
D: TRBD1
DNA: TGTGCCACCTCAGGGACAGGAACGACCTATGGCTACACCTTC
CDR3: CATSGTGTTYGYTF

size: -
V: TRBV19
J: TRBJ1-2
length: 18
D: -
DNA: TGTGCCAGTACCCCCCTGTCTGGGAGACGGCCTGTGTCTTATGGCTACACCTTC
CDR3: CASTPLSGRRPVSYGYTF

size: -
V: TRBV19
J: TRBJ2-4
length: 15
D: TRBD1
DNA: TGTGCCAGTAGTATAATGACAGGGGACAAAAACATTCAGTACTTC
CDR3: CASSIMTGDKNIQYF

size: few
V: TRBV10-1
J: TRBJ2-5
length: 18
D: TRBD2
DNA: TGCGCCAGCAGTGAGGGAAGGTTCGTCGGGAGGGATCAAGAGACCCAGTACTTC
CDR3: CASSEGRFVGRDQETQYF

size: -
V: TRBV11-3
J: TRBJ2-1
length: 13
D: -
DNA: TGTGCCAGCAGCTTCGGACTCTACAATGAGCAGTTCTTC
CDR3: CASSFGLYNEQFF

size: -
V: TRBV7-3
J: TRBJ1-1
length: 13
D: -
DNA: TGTGCCAGCAGCGAGAACATGAACACTGAAGCTTTCTTT
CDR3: CASSENMNTEAFF

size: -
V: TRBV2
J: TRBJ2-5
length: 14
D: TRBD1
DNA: TGTGCCAGCAAGGGGGACAGGGGCAGGGAGACCCAGTACTTC
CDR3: CASKGDRGRETQYF

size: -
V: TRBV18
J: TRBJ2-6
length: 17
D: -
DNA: TGTGCCAGCTCAGAACCAGGGAGTAGGTCGGGGGCCAACGTCCTGACTTTC
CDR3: CASSEPGSRSGANVLTF

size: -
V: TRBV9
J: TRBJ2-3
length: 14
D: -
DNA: TGTGCCAGCAGTCCAAGCGGGCATGGGGATACGCAGTATTTT
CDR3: CASSPSGHGDTQYF